This section outlines one T cell receptor beta chain sequence together with its context. This specimen belongs to a study of blood T cell repertoires in COVID-19. Overall study context: Samples taken during acute and convalescent COVID-19 were collected in the United States, Italy and Spain. Sources were T cells, B-cell-depleted T cells, or PBMCs; the material itself was cDNA or gDNA.

Authors' analysis steps: Estimation of nucleated cell counts was performed using reference gene primer amplification. TCRdb keeps only in-frame clones here, not all; method: immunoSEQ multiplex PCR. V, J and clone size derive from that table, while D and trimming were established from the DNA sequence. The data contain over 400,000 clones, approximately 83% of them singletons. This CDR3 comprises 15 residues. Per the germline V gene, CDR1 is SGHNT and CDR2 is YYREEE (reference sequence). V gave up 0 bases and J gave up 2 bases; unmatched junction bases: 2. Sequencing used peripheral blood. This clonotype originated in a human donor in a cohort sampled during active COVID-19. The chain combines TRBV5-4 with TRBJ2-3; 8 nucleotides align to TRBD2. This CDR3 is CASSLVAGPTDTQYF. The CDR3 coding sequence is TGTGCCAGCAGCTTGGTAGCGGGGCCCACAGATACGCAGTATTTT.